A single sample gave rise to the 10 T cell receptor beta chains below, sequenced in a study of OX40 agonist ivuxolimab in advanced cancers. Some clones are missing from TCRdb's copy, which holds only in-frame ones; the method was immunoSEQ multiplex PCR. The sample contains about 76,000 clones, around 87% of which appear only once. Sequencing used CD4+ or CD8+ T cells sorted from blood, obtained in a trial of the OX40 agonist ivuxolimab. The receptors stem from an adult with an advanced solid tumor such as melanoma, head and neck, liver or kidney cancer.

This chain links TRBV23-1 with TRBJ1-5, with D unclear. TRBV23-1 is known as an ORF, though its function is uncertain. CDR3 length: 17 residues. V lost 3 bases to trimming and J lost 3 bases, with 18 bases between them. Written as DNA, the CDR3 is TGCGCCAGCAGTCACCTTGGACCGTCTGGATTCAATCAGCCCCAGCATTTT. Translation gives CASSHLGPSGFNQPQHF.

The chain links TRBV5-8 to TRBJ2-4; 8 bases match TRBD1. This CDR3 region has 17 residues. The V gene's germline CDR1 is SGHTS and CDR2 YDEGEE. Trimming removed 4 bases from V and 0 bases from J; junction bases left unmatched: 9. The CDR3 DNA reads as TGTGCCAGCAGCCTCACGACAGGGGCGAAAGCCAAAAACATTCAGTACTTC. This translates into CASSLTTGAKAKNIQYF.

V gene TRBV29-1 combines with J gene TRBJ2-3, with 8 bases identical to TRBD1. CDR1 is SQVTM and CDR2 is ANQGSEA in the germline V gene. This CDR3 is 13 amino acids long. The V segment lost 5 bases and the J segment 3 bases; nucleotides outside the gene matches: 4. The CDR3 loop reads CSVQQGVTDTQYF. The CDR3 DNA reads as TGCAGCGTTCAACAGGGGGTGACAGATACGCAGTATTTT.

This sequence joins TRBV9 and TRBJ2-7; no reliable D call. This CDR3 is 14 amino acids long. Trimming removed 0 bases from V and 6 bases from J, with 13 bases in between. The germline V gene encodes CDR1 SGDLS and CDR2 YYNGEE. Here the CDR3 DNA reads TGTGCCAGCAGCGTAGAACCGTTCTTTTGCGAGCAGTACGTC. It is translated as CASSVEPFFCEQYV.

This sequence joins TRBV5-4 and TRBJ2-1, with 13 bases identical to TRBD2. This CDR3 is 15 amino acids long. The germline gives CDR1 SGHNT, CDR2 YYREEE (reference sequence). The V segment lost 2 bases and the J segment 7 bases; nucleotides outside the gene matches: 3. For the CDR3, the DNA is TGTGCCAGCAGCTTTGGGGGACTAGCGGGAAATGAGCAGTTCTTC. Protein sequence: CASSFGGLAGNEQFF.

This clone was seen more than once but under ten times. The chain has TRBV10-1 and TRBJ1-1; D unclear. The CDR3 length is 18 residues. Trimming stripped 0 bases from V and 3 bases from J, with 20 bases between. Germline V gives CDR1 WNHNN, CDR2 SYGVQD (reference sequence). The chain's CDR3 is CASSESHGTRAKDTEAFF. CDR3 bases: TGCGCCAGCAGTGAGTCCCACGGAACCCGGGCTAAGGACACTGAAGCTTTCTTT.

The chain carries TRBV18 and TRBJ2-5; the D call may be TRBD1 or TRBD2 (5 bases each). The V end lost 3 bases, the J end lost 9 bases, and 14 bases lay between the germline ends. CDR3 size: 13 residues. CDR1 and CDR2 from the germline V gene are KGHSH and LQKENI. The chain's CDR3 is CASSPDPMGAQYF. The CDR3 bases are TGTGCCAGCTCACCCGACCCCATGGGGGCCCAGTACTTC.

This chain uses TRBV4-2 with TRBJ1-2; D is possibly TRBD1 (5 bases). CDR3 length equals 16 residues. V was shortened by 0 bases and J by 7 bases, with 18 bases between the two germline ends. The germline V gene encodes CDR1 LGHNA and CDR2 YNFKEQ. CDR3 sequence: CASSQDLPRGACGYTF. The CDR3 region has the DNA TGTGCCAGCAGCCAAGATCTCCCGAGGGGCGCCTGTGGCTACACCTTC.

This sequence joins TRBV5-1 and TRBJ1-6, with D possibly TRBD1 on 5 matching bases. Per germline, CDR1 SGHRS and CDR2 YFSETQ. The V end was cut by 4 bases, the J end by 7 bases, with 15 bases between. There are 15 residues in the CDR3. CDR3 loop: CASSADVGVNSPLHF. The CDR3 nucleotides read TGCGCCAGCAGCGCAGACGTGGGGGTCAATTCACCCCTCCACTTT.

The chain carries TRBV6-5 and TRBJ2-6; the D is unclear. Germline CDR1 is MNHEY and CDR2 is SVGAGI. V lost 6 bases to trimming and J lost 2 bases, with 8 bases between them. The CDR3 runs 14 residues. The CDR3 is CASSPPAGANVLTF. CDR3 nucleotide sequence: TGTGCCAGCAGCCCCCCCGCTGGGGCCAACGTCCTGACTTTC.